This T cell receptor beta chain originates from a study of PD-L1 blockade in urothelial cancer. Study-wide context: Samples of blood were analyzed 3 weeks (second dose) and 6 weeks after treatment start. The median T cell count in blood samples was roughly 140,000. Broader study findings: Below-median pretreatment blood TCR clonality was a predictor of better survival.

Of note for this clone: Its antigen is undetermined.

The CDR3 sequence is 14 residues long. The V segment lost 6 bases and the J segment 3 bases; nucleotides outside the gene matches: 8. The germline gives CDR1 MNHEY, CDR2 SVGAGI. Repertoires were generated with immunoSEQ multiplex PCR, while TCRdb's copy carries only in-frame clones and drops some. The table lists some 97,000 clones, about 90% of them singletons. The TCR sequence derives from a woman older than 75 with urothelial cancer. This sample comprised PBMCs, obtained around atezolizumab (anti-PD-L1) treatment. V is TRBV6-5 and J is TRBJ2-7; TRBD2 matches 7 bases. The CDR3 DNA follows: TGTGCCAGCAGCCTTTCCGGGGGGAGCTACGAGCAGTACTTC. Translating it yields CASSLSGGSYEQYF.